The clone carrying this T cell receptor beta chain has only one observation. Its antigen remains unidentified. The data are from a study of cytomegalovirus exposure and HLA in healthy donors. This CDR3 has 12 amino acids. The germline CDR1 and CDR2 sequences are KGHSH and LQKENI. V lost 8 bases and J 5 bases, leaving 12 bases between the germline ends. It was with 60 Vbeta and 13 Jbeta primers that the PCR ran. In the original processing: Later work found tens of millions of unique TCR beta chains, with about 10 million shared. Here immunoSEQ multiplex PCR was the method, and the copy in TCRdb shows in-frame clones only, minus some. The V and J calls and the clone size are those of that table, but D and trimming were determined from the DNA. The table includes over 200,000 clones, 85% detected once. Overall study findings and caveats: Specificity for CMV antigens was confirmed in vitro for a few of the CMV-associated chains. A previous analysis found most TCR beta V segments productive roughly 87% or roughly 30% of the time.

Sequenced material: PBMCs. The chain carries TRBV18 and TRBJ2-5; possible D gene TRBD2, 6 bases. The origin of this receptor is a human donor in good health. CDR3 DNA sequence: TGTGCCAGCACGCGGGACGTTGAGACCCAGTACTTC. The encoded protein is CASTRDVETQYF.